The entry that follows covers one TCR beta chain sequence. The antigen remains unidentified. The sample is drawn from a study of OX40 agonist ivuxolimab in advanced cancers. Regarding the study as a whole: Also present in some nonresponders was a low level of normalized T-cell clonal expansion. Clonal expansion from baseline to week 6 occurred in both CD4+ and CD8+ T cells.

Profiled with immunoSEQ multiplex PCR; TCRdb holds only in-frame clones, not every one. The sample holds more than 15,000 clones, roughly 82% seen once. V was trimmed by 0 bases and J by 2 bases, leaving 5 bases between them. Germline V gene sequence: CDR1 SGHRS, CDR2 YFSETQ. This CDR3 comprises 13 residues. Sample: CD4+ or CD8+ T cells sorted from blood, taken in a trial of the OX40 agonist ivuxolimab. The J gene is TRBJ1-2, the V gene TRBV5-1; D gene ambiguous. The receptor's source is an adult with an advanced solid tumor such as melanoma, head and neck, liver or kidney cancer. The CDR3 loop reads CASSLVENYGYTF. For the CDR3, the DNA is TGCGCCAGCAGCTTGGTGGAAAACTATGGCTACACCTTC.